The T cell receptor beta chain described here comes from a study of blood T cell repertoires in COVID-19. In the study's own analysis: It was from reference gene primer amplification that nucleated cell counts were estimated. Profiling relied on immunoSEQ multiplex PCR, and the TCRdb table lists in-frame clones only, not all of them. V, J and clone size derive from that table, while D and trimming were established from the DNA sequence. The table includes some 270,000 clones, roughly 89% detected once. Trimming stripped 3 bases from V and 2 bases from J, with 17 bases between. Germline-derived CDR1 and CDR2 are LGHDT and YNNKEL (reference sequence). CDR3 size: 17 residues.

The source is a woman in her 40s who had recovered from COVID-19. Sequenced input: peripheral blood. The chain couples TRBV3-1 (or the pseudogene TRBV3-2) to TRBJ1-5; TRBD1 is a possible D gene (6 bases). CDR3 sequence reads: CASSQGALRQGNQPQHF. CDR3 DNA: TGTGCCAGCAGCCAGGGAGCCCTACGACAGGGCAATCAGCCCCAGCATTTT.